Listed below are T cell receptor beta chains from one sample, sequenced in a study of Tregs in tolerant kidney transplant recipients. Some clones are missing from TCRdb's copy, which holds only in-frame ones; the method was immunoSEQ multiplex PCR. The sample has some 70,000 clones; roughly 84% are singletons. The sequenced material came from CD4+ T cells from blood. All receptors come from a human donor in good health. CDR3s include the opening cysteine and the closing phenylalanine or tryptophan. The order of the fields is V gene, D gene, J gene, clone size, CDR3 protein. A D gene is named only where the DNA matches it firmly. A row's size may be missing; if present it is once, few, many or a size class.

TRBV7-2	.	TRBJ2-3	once	CASSLGGGAGQTDTQYF
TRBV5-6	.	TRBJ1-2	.	CASSLFPYGYTF
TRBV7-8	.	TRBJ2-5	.	CASSSEGTQYF
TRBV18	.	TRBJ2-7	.	CASSPGYEQYF
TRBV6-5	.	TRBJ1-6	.	CASRHNSPLHF
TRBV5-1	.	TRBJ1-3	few	CASSLAVGAGNTIYF
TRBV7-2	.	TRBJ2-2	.	CASSLARHTGELFF
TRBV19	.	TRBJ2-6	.	CASTPLGLEGANVLTF
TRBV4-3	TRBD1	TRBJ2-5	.	CASSPGTGGLAQYF
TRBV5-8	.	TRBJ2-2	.	CASRGRITGELFF
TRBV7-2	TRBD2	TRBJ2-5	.	CASSFSGTRQAAQYF
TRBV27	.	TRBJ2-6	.	CASRAGLGGANVLTF
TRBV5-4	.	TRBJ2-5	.	CASRVGPRAETQYF
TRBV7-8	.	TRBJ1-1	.	CASSLGRNTEAFF
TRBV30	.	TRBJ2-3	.	CAWSVIQGGGPTDTQYF
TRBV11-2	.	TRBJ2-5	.	CASSLAGQSSETQYF
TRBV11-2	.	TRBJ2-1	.	CASRTLGGRVYNEQFF
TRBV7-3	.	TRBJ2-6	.	CASSLSPLGISGANVLTF
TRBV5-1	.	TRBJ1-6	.	CASSLSGEGSPLHF
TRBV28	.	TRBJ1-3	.	CASSPQSSHSGNTIYF
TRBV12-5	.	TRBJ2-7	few	CASGLVLGQSSSYEQYF
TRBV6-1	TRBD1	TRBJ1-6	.	CAIKDRPNSPLHF
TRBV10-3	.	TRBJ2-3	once	CAISMGVAGAADTQYF
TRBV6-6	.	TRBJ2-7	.	CASGEGGEQYF
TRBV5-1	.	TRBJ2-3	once	CASSLVGGSLADTQYF
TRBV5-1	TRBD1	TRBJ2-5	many	CASSLADFPNRGQYF
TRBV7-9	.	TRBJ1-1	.	CASSLIMGPNTEAFF
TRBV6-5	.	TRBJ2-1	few	CASYGQIYNEQFF
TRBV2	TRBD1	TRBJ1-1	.	CASSESPPDRGLKDTEAFF
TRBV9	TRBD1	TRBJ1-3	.	CASSVGTGYFTIYF
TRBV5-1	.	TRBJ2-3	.	CASSSAPSQTQDTQYF
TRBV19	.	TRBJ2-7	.	CASSPLRRAYEQYF
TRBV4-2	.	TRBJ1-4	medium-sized	CASLQQGNEKLFF
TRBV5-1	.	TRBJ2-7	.	CASSLEGGGEQYF
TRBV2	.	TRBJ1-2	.	CASRGESYGYTF
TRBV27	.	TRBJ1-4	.	CASSLMGLFELGSEKLFF
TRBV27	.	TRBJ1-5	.	CASSLSQPLFNQPQHF
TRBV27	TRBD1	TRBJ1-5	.	CASSTATGSHYQPQHF
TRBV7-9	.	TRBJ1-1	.	CASSTRQLMNTEAFF
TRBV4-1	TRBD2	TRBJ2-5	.	CASSQGALMGGRETQYF
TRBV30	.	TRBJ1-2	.	CAWNQGEIGGYTF
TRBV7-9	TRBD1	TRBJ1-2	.	CASSLQQGAYGYTF
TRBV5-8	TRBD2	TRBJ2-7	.	CASSEWEGSYEQYF
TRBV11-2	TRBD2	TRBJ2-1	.	CASSFRGVSGNNEQFF
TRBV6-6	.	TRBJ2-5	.	CASSYSQGRETQYF
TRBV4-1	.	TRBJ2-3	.	CASSAPGTSTDTQYF
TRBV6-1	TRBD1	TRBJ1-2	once	CASVPGQGLYGYTF
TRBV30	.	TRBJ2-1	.	CALANSRGRTYNEQFF
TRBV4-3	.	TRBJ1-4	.	CASSPRKAPNEKLFF
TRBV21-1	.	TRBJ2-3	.	CASSKVPRSTDTQYF
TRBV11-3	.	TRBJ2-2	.	CASSFEGDTGELFF
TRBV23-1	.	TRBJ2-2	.	CASRTDFTGELFF